Listed below are T cell receptor beta chains from one sample, sequenced in a study of T cells in Graves' hyperthyroidism and ophthalmopathy. TCRdb reprocessed the multiplex PCR reads with MiXCR, giving one entry per CDR3 protein. This table holds approximately 330,000 distinct CDR3 sequences, under 25% found once. Sequencing input: blood. The receptor source for this set is a woman aged 45-60 years with Graves' hyperthyroidism. Each CDR3 is given with its conserved first and last residue. Only some rows state a clone size, as once, few, many or a class for expanded clones.

few,TRBV5-1,TRBJ2-7,CASTPPRGQNYEQYF
-,TRBV20-1,TRBJ2-1,CSGTSGRVVDEQFF
many,TRBV20-1,TRBJ2-7,CSARRGGGETEQYF
many,TRBV5-1,TRBJ1-1,CASSFRDGTEAFF
many,TRBV14,TRBJ2-1,CASSQLAGPVIEQFF
-,TRBV19,TRBJ2-2,CASSIGADTGELFF
few,TRBV6-1,TRBJ2-7,CASSIKGSRIYEQYF
many,TRBV3-1,TRBJ2-2,CASSPIGGELFF
-,TRBV27,TRBJ2-7,CASKLERGFYEQYF
many,TRBV11-1,TRBJ1-1,CASSPTYPRGTEAFF
few,TRBV15,TRBJ1-2,CATSRDPENSYGYTF
-,TRBV20-1,TRBJ1-5,CSARSLGQPQHF
many,TRBV12-3/TRBV12-4,TRBJ1-1,CASSVGVFAEAFF
few,TRBV28,TRBJ1-2,CASRNREYGYTF
many,TRBV5-1,TRBJ1-1,CASSLATGGAAEAFF
many,TRBV5-1,TRBJ1-1,CASSFRGNTEAFF
-,TRBV27,TRBJ1-1,CASSYGELRMNTEAFF
-,TRBV24-1,TRBJ2-5,CAALTEHPDRETQYF
-,TRBV6-1,TRBJ2-7,CASSRLGPYEQYF
-,TRBV7-8,TRBJ1-6,CASSPLDPLSSYNSPLHF
many,TRBV6-1,TRBJ1-4,CASSSKGGAQLFF
many,TRBV2,TRBJ2-7,CASSAQGAGNYEQYF
-,TRBV29-1,TRBJ2-1,CSVEDGTSGRAAYNEQFF
many,TRBV24-1,TRBJ2-1,CATSVGTSGYNEQFF
many,TRBV15,TRBJ2-3,CATSRGLGSGRSTDTQYF
many,TRBV30,TRBJ2-1,CAWSSAGLAEYNEQFF
-,TRBV11-3,TRBJ1-1,CASSLDGGLPNTEAFF
few,TRBV18,TRBJ2-4,CTSSPWDRGPKNIQYF
many,TRBV15,TRBJ1-5,CATSREAGYQPQHF
many,TRBV11-1,TRBJ2-5,CASSREETQYF
many,TRBV6-1,TRBJ2-7,CASLQRGNYEQYF
once,TRBV7-3,TRBJ2-1,CASSTFMLHEERYDNEQFF
many,TRBV28,TRBJ2-7,CASSSPGQPSLTYEQYF
few,TRBV7-2,TRBJ1-6,CASSENPGLRNSPLHF
-,TRBV29-1,TRBJ1-1,CSVEGTGAANTEAFF
-,TRBV27,TRBJ2-1,CASSFGRTYNEQFF
few,TRBV20-1,TRBJ2-7,CSARGPGTRREQYF
few,TRBV14,TRBJ2-2,CASSQISGKGGELFF
-,TRBV7-9,TRBJ2-2,CASSVTIGELFF
-,TRBV11-3,TRBJ2-1,CASSLDGGNRYEQFF
-,TRBV19,TRBJ1-5,CASSIWSGQGPQPQHF
few,TRBV5-1,TRBJ2-3,CASSLSTRLTDTQYF
few,TRBV9,TRBJ2-1,CASSVEALGGYEQFF